This TCR beta chain was captured in a study of blood T cell repertoires in COVID-19. Study overall: From T cells, B-cell-depleted T cells, or PBMCs came the material, which was cDNA or gDNA.

Per the authors' pipeline: Reference gene primer amplification in the assay estimated nucleated cell counts. The data were produced by immunoSEQ multiplex PCR, yet TCRdb's version contains in-frame clones alone and is incomplete. D and trimming come from the DNA, and the V and J calls and clone size come from that table. The sample records roughly 100,000 clones, 78% being singletons. The CDR3 loop spans 12 amino acids. After removal of 6 bases from V and 4 bases from J, the junction contained 3 bases not matched to a gene. CDR1 is SNHLY and CDR2 is FYNNEI in the germline V gene. This TCR came from a man in his 60s with active or convalescent COVID-19. The gene calls are TRBV2 and TRBJ2-7, with TRBD1 matching over 7 bases. The sequenced sample was peripheral blood. CDR3 bases: TGTGCCAGCAGCGTACAGGGGTACGAGCAGTACGTC. Residues: CASSVQGYEQYV.